The rows below give T cell receptor beta chains drawn from one sample of a study of cytomegalovirus exposure and HLA in healthy donors. The table came from immunoSEQ multiplex PCR; TCRdb's copy has only in-frame clones and leaves some out. The table lists 150,000 or so clones, under 80% of them singletons. The source material was PBMCs. Receptors originate from a human donor in good health. The CDR3 runs from the conserved cysteine through the conserved F or W. A D gene is named only where the DNA matches it firmly. Size tells how often a clone was seen (once, few, many) or the class of an expanded clone, and some rows leave it out.

clone size	D gene	V gene	J gene	CDR3 protein	CDR3 DNA
once	-	TRBV6-1	TRBJ1-2	CASSVGGYANYGYTF	TGTGCCAGCAGTGTAGGCGGATACGCTAACTATGGCTACACCTTC
-	-	TRBV14	TRBJ1-1	CASSPGWTLNTEAFF	TGTGCCAGCAGCCCCGGCTGGACACTGAACACTGAAGCTTTCTTT
-	TRBD2	TRBV6-4	TRBJ2-1	CASSRLAGGYNEQFF	TGTGCCAGCAGCAGACTAGCGGGGGGCTACAATGAGCAGTTCTTC
-	TRBD2	TRBV5-4	TRBJ2-1	CASSPAGGRGNEQFF	TGTGCCAGCAGCCCCGCGGGGGGGCGCGGGAATGAGCAGTTCTTC
-	TRBD1	TRBV5-1	TRBJ1-1	CASSADRGLITEAFF	TGCGCCAGCAGCGCGGACAGGGGTTTGATCACTGAAGCTTTCTTT
-	TRBD2	TRBV9	TRBJ2-1	CASSVQTSDNEQFF	TGTGCCAGCAGCGTACAGACTAGCGACAATGAGCAGTTCTTC
-	-	TRBV29-1	TRBJ2-7	CSVRIAYEQYF	TGCAGCGTGAGGATAGCCTACGAGCAGTACTTC
-	-	TRBV11-3	TRBJ2-7	CASNPCLVNLYEQYF	TGTGCCAGCAACCCTTGTTTAGTCAACCTTTACGAGCAGTACTTC
few	-	TRBV20-1	TRBJ2-7	CSGQHLGEQYF	TGCAGTGGACAGCACCTAGGCGAGCAGTACTTC
-	TRBD2	TRBV5-1	TRBJ2-1	CASSLTGTSGYNEQFF	TGCGCCAGCAGCCTGACCGGGACTAGCGGTTACAATGAGCAGTTCTTC
-	-	TRBV4-3	TRBJ2-7	CASSQDLGLECHF	TGCGCCAGCAGCCAAGATCTCGGACTCGAGTGTCACTTC
few	TRBD2	TRBV7-9	TRBJ2-3	CASMLAGGYTDTQYF	TGTGCCAGCATGCTAGCGGGGGGCTACACAGATACGCAGTATTTT
-	TRBD1	TRBV7-8	TRBJ2-1	CASSFDRDNEQFF	TGTGCCAGCAGCTTCGACAGGGACAATGAGCAGTTCTTC
-	-	TRBV5-1	TRBJ2-7	CASRSRYEQYF	TGCGCCAGCAGGTCCCGTTACGAGCAGTACTTC
-	-	TRBV19	TRBJ1-3	CASSIGSSSGNTIYF	TGTGCCAGTAGTATCGGGAGTTCCTCTGGAAACACCATATATTTT
-	TRBD1	TRBV7-9	TRBJ2-1	CASRAFGTGYEQFF	TGTGCCAGCAGGGCCTTCGGGACAGGGTATGAGCAGTTCTTC
few	TRBD1	TRBV4-1	TRBJ1-5	CASSSDRGGNQPQHF	TGCGCCAGCAGTTCCGACAGGGGCGGCAATCAGCCCCAGCATTTT
-	TRBD1	TRBV4-3	TRBJ1-6	CASRPGTGDNSPLHF	TGCGCCAGCAGACCTGGGACAGGAGATAATTCACCCCTCCACTTT
-	-	TRBV7-9	TRBJ2-6	CASTGGTSTKNSGANVLTF	TGTGCCAGCACCGGCGGGACTTCAACTAAGAACTCTGGGGCCAACGTCCTGACTTTC
-	TRBD2	TRBV7-2	TRBJ2-5	CASSLALTSGQETQYF	TGTGCCAGCAGCTTAGCGCTCACTAGCGGACAGGAGACCCAGTACTTC
-	TRBD2	TRBV4-3	TRBJ2-3	CASSNRPVAGGNTDTQYF	TGCGCCAGCAGCAACCGACCCGTAGCGGGGGGAAACACAGATACGCAGTATTTT
-	-	TRBV5-6	TRBJ2-3	CASSLGGGGDTQYF	TGTGCCAGCAGCTTAGGGGGGGGTGGAGATACGCAGTATTTT
-	-	TRBV5-1	TRBJ2-3	CASSSRGTDTQYF	TGCGCCAGCAGCTCCCGCGGCACAGATACGCAGTATTTT
-	-	TRBV6-5	TRBJ1-6	CASRDSNSPLHF	TGTGCCAGCCGAGACAGCAATTCACCCCTCCACTTT
-	-	TRBV30	TRBJ1-5	CAWSVGEGGPQHF	TGTGCCTGGAGTGTAGGGGAGGGAGGTCCCCAGCATTTT
-	TRBD2	TRBV5-4	TRBJ2-3	CASRPTSGGTDTQYF	TGTGCCAGCCGACCGACTAGCGGGGGCACAGATACGCAGTATTTT
-	TRBD1	TRBV5-6	TRBJ2-5	CASSLQAGGETQYF	TGTGCCAGCAGCTTGCAGGCAGGGGGAGAGACCCAGTACTTC
-	TRBD1	TRBV6-5	TRBJ1-1	CASTFYRGNTEAFF	TGTGCCAGCACCTTCTACAGGGGGAACACTGAAGCTTTCTTT
-	-	TRBV19	TRBJ1-5	CASVQGGQPQHF	TGTGCCAGTGTCCAGGGTGGTCAGCCCCAGCATTTT
-	-	TRBV7-6	TRBJ2-1	CASSLRGGVSSYNEQFF	TGTGCCAGCAGCTTAAGGGGCGGGGTAAGCTCCTACAATGAGCAGTTCTTC
-	TRBD2	TRBV7-9	TRBJ2-5	CASSSLAGEETQYF	TGTGCCAGCAGCTCCCTAGCGGGGGAAGAGACCCAGTACTTC
-	-	TRBV25-1	TRBJ1-1	CASRAGDGGTEAFF	TGTGCCAGCAGAGCAGGGGATGGAGGAACTGAAGCTTTCTTT
-	TRBD1	TRBV15	TRBJ2-3	CATSKPRTGGADTQYF	TGTGCCACCAGCAAGCCAAGGACAGGGGGAGCAGATACGCAGTATTTT
once	TRBD1	TRBV5-5	TRBJ1-6	CASSSVQGGSPLHF	TGTGCCAGCAGCTCCGTACAGGGGGGCTCACCCCTCCACTTT
-	-	TRBV9	TRBJ2-1	CASSVGSSWAANNEQFF	TGTGCCAGCAGCGTAGGGTCGTCATGGGCAGCAAACAATGAGCAGTTCTTC
-	TRBD1	TRBV2	TRBJ1-2	CASNGGGQGNYGYTF	TGTGCCAGCAACGGAGGGGGACAGGGTAACTATGGCTACACCTTC
-	TRBD1	TRBV9	TRBJ2-5	CASSRTGGFAETQYF	TGTGCCAGCAGTCGGACAGGGGGTTTTGCGGAGACCCAGTACTTC
-	-	TRBV11-2	TRBJ1-1	CASRSSGLTEAFF	TGTGCCAGCCGATCGTCAGGGCTAACTGAAGCTTTCTTT
many	-	TRBV27	TRBJ2-1	CASSLNRGRGNEQFF	TGTGCCAGCAGTTTGAATCGGGGGCGGGGGAATGAGCAGTTCTTC
-	TRBD1	TRBV27	TRBJ1-2	CASTSSGTGRSYGYTF	TGTGCCAGCACCTCCAGTGGGACAGGGAGATCCTATGGCTACACCTTC
-	TRBD1	TRBV11-2	TRBJ1-2	CASSLDPGQGASGYTF	TGTGCCAGCAGCTTAGATCCGGGACAGGGAGCCTCTGGCTACACCTTC
-	TRBD1	TRBV2	TRBJ1-2	CASRRQGRSGYTF	TGTGCCAGCAGGAGACAGGGGAGGAGTGGCTACACCTTC
few	TRBD1	TRBV5-8	TRBJ1-5	CASSLGQGEVQPQHF	TGTGCCAGCAGCTTGGGACAGGGGGAAGTTCAGCCCCAGCATTTT
-	-	TRBV7-2	TRBJ2-3	CASSLDGGRGDTQYF	TGTGCCAGCAGCTTAGACGGGGGGCGAGGAGATACGCAGTATTTT
-	TRBD1	TRBV5-6	TRBJ2-7	CASSSTDRVKQYF	TGTGCCAGCAGCTCCACAGACAGGGTTAAGCAGTACTTC
-	TRBD1	TRBV5-1	TRBJ2-1	CASSLGDREAYNEQFF	TGCGCCAGCAGCTTGGGGGACAGGGAGGCCTACAATGAGCAGTTCTTC
-	-	TRBV19	TRBJ1-4	CASSPLGEGEKLFF	TGTGCCAGTAGCCCCCTGGGGGAGGGGGAAAAACTGTTTTTT
-	-	TRBV9	TRBJ1-1	CASSVLTEDTEAFF	TGTGCCAGCAGCGTATTGACAGAGGACACTGAAGCTTTCTTT
-	-	TRBV4-1	TRBJ2-3	CASSQDPSQSTDTQYF	TGCGCCAGCAGCCAAGATCCGTCCCAGAGCACAGATACGCAGTATTTT
-	TRBD1	TRBV5-4	TRBJ2-5	CASSLDEGAGETQYF	TGTGCCAGCAGCTTGGATGAGGGGGCGGGAGAGACCCAGTACTTC
few	-	TRBV6-1	TRBJ2-1	CASSPFGNNEQFF	TGTGCCAGCAGCCCATTCGGTAACAATGAGCAGTTCTTC
-	TRBD2	TRBV4-2	TRBJ2-3	CASSQDPGLGGDTQYF	TGTGCCAGCAGCCAAGATCCGGGACTAGGTGGAGATACGCAGTATTTT
-	TRBD1	TRBV7-8	TRBJ1-2	CASSLRGQDNYGYTF	TGTGCCAGCAGCTTAAGGGGACAGGATAACTATGGCTACACCTTC